The present T cell receptor (beta chain) was sequenced within a study of blood T cell repertoires in COVID-19. Sequenced by immunoSEQ multiplex PCR; TCRdb stores in-frame clones only, minus some. The data contain 280,000 or so clones, 70% to 90% of them singletons. CDR3 size: 13 residues. The ends were cut back, 4 bases at V and 4 bases at J, with 10 bases in the middle. The sequenced material came from peripheral blood. The chain combines TRBV12-3 or TRBV12-4 with TRBJ1-1; D is unresolved. This receptor was obtained from a man aged 18 to 29 with active or convalescent COVID-19. This CDR3 reads CASSWGVRTEAFF. Written as DNA, the CDR3 is TGTGCCAGCAGTTGGGGAGTCCGCACTGAAGCTTTCTTT.